A single sample is the source of the 27 T cell receptor beta chains below, sequenced in a study of T-cell memory formation after mild COVID-19. MiXCR, run by TCRdb on the 5' RACE reads, gives a single entry per CDR3 protein. The sample includes roughly 400,000 distinct CDR3 sequences, around 17% of them seen just once. The sample consisted of PBMCs or a T cell subset sorted from them (not recorded which). The receptors were gathered from a man between 18 and 29 years old who had mild COVID-19 (a few samples of this study predate the infection). Cell type and time point are not known.

The genes are TRBV12-3 or TRBV12-4 and TRBJ1-5; no reliable D call. V dropped 2 bases and J dropped 5 bases, with 7 bases sitting between them. This CDR3 is built from 13 residues. CDR3 amino acids: CASSLRLDQPQHF. The CDR3 nucleotides read TGTGCCAGCAGTTTACGGTTAGATCAGCCCCAGCATTTT.

The table lists this clonotype with a few counts. The CDR3 reads CASSLGGHRQETQYF. The DNA of the CDR3 is TGCGCCAGCAGCTTGGGGGGACACCGTCAAGAGACCCAGTACTTC. This chain links TRBV5-1 with TRBJ2-5, with D maybe TRBD1 (6 bases). The ends were cut back, 0 bases at V and 2 bases at J, with 11 bases in the middle. CDR3 length equals 15 residues. The germline V gene has CDR1 SGHRS and CDR2 YFSETQ.

In the case of this clonotype: Just one base apart from a much larger clone, this may be a read error. The gene calls are TRBV4-2 and TRBJ2-7, with D possibly matching TRBD2 (6 bases). The CDR3 is made up of 17 amino acids. V shed 1 base and J shed 3 bases, with 19 bases lying between them. CDR1 is LGHNA and CDR2 is YNFKEQ in the germline V gene. The CDR3 nucleotides are TGTGCCAGCAGCCAAGGAGATGGCGGAACGGGACTCTACGAGCAGTACTTC. Translating it yields CASSQGDGGTGLYEQYF.

The J gene is TRBJ1-3, the V gene TRBV29-1, with D possibly being TRBD1 (5 bases). Germline V gives CDR1 SQVTM, CDR2 ANQGSEA. The CDR3 covers 16 residues. V was clipped by 0 bases and J by 4 bases, with 16 bases between them. DNA of the CDR3: TGCAGCGTTGAAGATCCCTGGACTGGGGGAGGAAACACCATATATTTT. Translating gives CSVEDPWTGGGNTIYF.

The gene calls are TRBV6-6 and TRBJ2-2, with a weak D call TRBD2 (6 bases). The CDR3 has 13 amino acids. V lost 4 bases to trimming and J lost 7 bases, with 10 bases between them. Germline CDR1 and CDR2: MNHNY and SVGAGI (reference sequence). The CDR3 here is CASSWGGVGELFF. DNA of the CDR3: TGTGCCAGCAGTTGGGGCGGGGTCGGGGAGCTGTTTTTT.

This chain uses TRBV20-1 with TRBJ1-1; D unclear. CDR3 length: 13 amino acids. Germline loops: CDR1 DFQATT, CDR2 SNEGSKA (reference sequence). The V and J ends lost 5 bases and 9 bases respectively, with 19 bases between them. In nucleotides, the CDR3 is TGCAGTGCTCAGAGAACCATGATAGGCCAAGCTTTCTTT. This encodes CSAQRTMIGQAFF.

The CDR3 protein is CASSWGLAYEQYF. CDR3 nucleotide sequence: TGTGCCAGCAGCTGGGGACTAGCTTACGAGCAGTACTTC. The rearrangement links TRBV27 to TRBJ2-7, with 9 bases lining up with TRBD2. Germline CDR1 reads MNHEY; CDR2 reads SMNVEV (reference sequence). V lost 6 bases and J lost 4; bases outside the gene matches: 4. This CDR3 has 13 residues.

J is TRBJ1-3 and V is TRBV6-5; unclear D gene. Germline V gives CDR1 MNHEY, CDR2 SVGAGI. V shed 2 bases and J shed 0 bases, with 11 bases lying between them. The CDR3 consists of 16 residues. The CDR3 here is CASSYASADSGNTIYF. The CDR3 DNA sequence: TGTGCCAGCAGTTACGCCAGCGCAGACTCTGGAAACACCATATATTTT.

The chain uses TRBV20-1 and TRBJ2-1; D is unclear. The V and J ends lost 5 bases and 6 bases respectively, with 17 bases between them. The CDR3 is 14 amino acids. Germline V lookup: CDR1 DFQATT, CDR2 SNEGSKA (reference sequence). The CDR3 here is CSAATTSPVNEQFF. The CDR3 nucleotides are TGCAGTGCTGCCACGACCTCGCCGGTCAATGAGCAGTTCTTC.

This clonotype showed up just a few times. The gene calls are TRBV6-6 and TRBJ2-7; 8 positions agree with TRBD1. This CDR3 is built from 14 residues. Trimming at V came to 6 bases and at J to 1 base, leaving 5 bases not matched to a gene. CDR1 MNHNY and CDR2 SVGAGI come from the germline V gene (reference sequence). CDR3 in DNA: TGTGCCAGCAGATCTACAGGGGGGTCCTACGAGCAGTACGTC. Translated, it gives CASRSTGGSYEQYV.

This sequence joins TRBV9 and TRBJ2-1; perhaps TRBD2 as D (5 bases). The CDR3 contains 15 residues. Trimming took 3 bases from V and 2 from J, leaving 12 bases between them. Germline CDR1 and CDR2: SGDLS and YYNGEE. Here the CDR3 DNA reads TGTGCCAGCAGCGCCGGCGGGTCAACCTACAATGAGCAGTTCTTC. Amino acid sequence: CASSAGGSTYNEQFF.

V and J are TRBV20-1 and TRBJ2-3; 10 bases agree with TRBD2. Germline V CDR1 and CDR2: DFQATT, SNEGSKA (reference sequence). This CDR3 region has 16 residues. Trimming at V came to 3 bases and at J to 4 bases, leaving 10 bases not matched to a gene. Written as DNA, the CDR3 is TGCAGTGCTAGCCAGCTGAGCGGGGGGGCCCCAGATACGCAGTATTTT. The encoded protein is CSASQLSGGAPDTQYF.

V and J are TRBV5-1 and TRBJ2-7; 7 positions match TRBD2. CDR1 is SGHRS and CDR2 is YFSETQ in the germline V gene. Losses at the gene ends were 4 bases for V and 0 bases for J; bases not matched to a gene: 7. The CDR3 is 15 amino acids. The DNA for the CDR3 is TGCGCCAGCAGCAGGGAGGGGACTCACTCCTACGAGCAGTACGTC. It translates to CASSREGTHSYEQYV.

This clonotype showed up just a few times. This rearrangement joins TRBV5-1 to TRBJ2-5; no firm D call. This CDR3 is built from 16 residues. V lost 0 bases, J lost 0 bases, and 12 bases lay in between. Germline V gene data show CDR1 as SGHRS and CDR2 as YFSETQ. As DNA, the CDR3 is TGCGCCAGCAGCTTGGGCCGACCGACGTACCAAGAGACCCAGTACTTC. It yields the protein CASSLGRPTYQETQYF.

This chain joins TRBV4-2 and TRBJ1-5, with 7 bases aligning to TRBD1. The CDR3 loop spans 15 amino acids. The ends lost 0 bases at V and 4 bases at J; junction bases unmatched: 3. CDR1 is LGHNA and CDR2 is YNFKEQ in the germline V gene. The CDR3 bases are TGTGCCAGCAGCCAAGATATGACAGGGAATCAGCCCCAGCATTTT. Its protein product is CASSQDMTGNQPQHF.

In its sample, this clonotype was seen many times. This chain links TRBV5-1 with TRBJ1-4; no clear D gene. This CDR3 contains 14 residues. Germline V gene sequence: CDR1 SGHRS, CDR2 YFSETQ. The V end lost 4 bases, the J end lost 8 bases, and 15 bases lay between the germline ends. Here the CDR3 DNA reads TGCGCCAGCAGCCCCAGACCGGAAGGAGAAAAACTGTTTTTT. This codes for CASSPRPEGEKLFF. The full variable domain, in which reference TRBV5-1 and TRBJ1-4 provide the parts outside the CDR3, is KAGVTQTPRYLIKTRGQQVTLSCSPISGHRSVSWYQQTPGQGLQFLFEYFSETQRNKGNFPGRFSGRQFSNSRSEMNVSTLELGDSALYLCASSPRPEGEKLFFGSGTQLSVL.

In this sample, this clonotype turned up a few times. The chain recombines TRBV6-4 with TRBJ2-1, with 9 nucleotides matching TRBD2. This CDR3 has 15 residues. J was trimmed by 4 bases and V by 3 bases; bases with no gene match: 4. Germline V CDR1 and CDR2: MRHNA, SNTAGT. CDR3 sequence: CASSEVAGVYNEQFF. CDR3 DNA sequence: TGTGCCAGCAGTGAAGTAGCGGGGGTGTACAATGAGCAGTTCTTC.

The table lists this clonotype with many counts. This sequence joins TRBV5-1 and TRBJ2-6; no reliable D call. Trimming took 4 bases from V and 0 from J, leaving 5 bases between them. CDR1 SGHRS and CDR2 YFSETQ come from the germline V gene. CDR3 length: 14 amino acids. This CDR3 reads CASSVSSGANVLTF. The CDR3 coding sequence is TGCGCCAGCAGCGTCAGCTCTGGGGCCAACGTCCTGACTTTC.

This clonotype has ten or more counts. The rearrangement joins TRBV2 to TRBJ2-3; TRBD2 might be the D (6 bases). The CDR3 sequence is 12 residues long. Germline CDR1 SNHLY, CDR2 FYNNEI. V lost 6 bases and J lost 14, with 18 bases in between. CDR3 sequence: CASRDYPGLPYF. CDR3 nucleotides: TGTGCCAGCAGAGACTACCCGGGACTTCCGTATTTT.

This clonotype was seen many times. The rearrangement links TRBV4-3 to TRBJ2-1, with a possible D match to TRBD1 (6 bases). V gave up 1 base and J gave up 1 base, with 8 bases separating them. Germline V gives CDR1 LGHNA, CDR2 YSLEER. The CDR3 spans 15 residues. CDR3 protein: CASSQGTASYNEQFF. For the CDR3, the DNA is TGCGCCAGCAGCCAAGGGACAGCTTCCTACAATGAGCAGTTCTTC.

The J gene is TRBJ2-5, the V gene TRBV7-9; D assignment may be TRBD1 or TRBD2 (5 bases each). The CDR3 has 15 amino acids. In germline, CDR1 is SEHNR, CDR2 FQNEAQ (reference sequence). Trimming pared 3 bases from V and 5 bases from J, leaving 16 bases between. CDR3 DNA: TGTGCCAGCAGCTTCCCCAGGGAGCTAGGGGAGACCCAGTACTTC. Residues: CASSFPRELGETQYF.

The rearrangement uses TRBV7-7 and TRBJ2-2, with D tentatively TRBD2 (5 bases). Looked up from germline, CDR1 is SSHAT and CDR2 is FNYEAQ (reference sequence). Trimming took off 5 bases at V and 7 bases at J, with 14 bases between the two ends. CDR3 length: 14 amino acids. CDR3 residues: CASSHRGSSGELFF. Here the CDR3 DNA reads TGTGCCAGCAGCCATAGAGGGAGTAGCGGGGAGCTGTTTTTT.

This clonotype was seen many times. This chain links TRBV7-2 with TRBJ2-1; TRBD2 matches 11 bases. The CDR3 sequence is 15 residues long. The J segment lost 8 bases and the V segment lost 3 bases, leaving 6 bases of the junction unmatched. Germline lookup yields CDR1 SGHTA and CDR2 FQGNSA. The CDR3 sequence: CASSFSGGAWDEQFF. The CDR3 DNA follows: TGTGCCAGCAGCTTTAGCGGGGGGGCCTGGGATGAGCAGTTCTTC.

The chain combines TRBV7-2 with TRBJ2-7; possibly TRBD2 for D (7 bases). The V and J ends lost 8 bases and 4 bases respectively, with 15 bases between them. Germline V lookup: CDR1 SGHTA, CDR2 FQGNSA. The CDR3 covers 13 residues. This chain's CDR3 is CASGQAGAYEQYF. Here the CDR3 DNA reads TGTGCCAGCGGTCAGGCGGGGGCATACGAGCAGTACTTC.

This clonotype has a handful of counts. The chain joins TRBV7-9 to TRBJ2-3, with a tentative D call TRBD2 (7 bases). V shed 8 bases and J shed 1 base, with 22 bases lying between them. Germline assignment: CDR1 SEHNR and CDR2 FQNEAQ (reference sequence). The CDR3 is made up of 17 amino acids. CDR3 in amino acids: CASRLGGMAGGTDTQYF. CDR3 nucleotide sequence: TGTGCCAGCCGCCTGGGGGGCATGGCGGGAGGCACAGATACGCAGTATTTT. Together with reference TRBV7-9 and TRBJ2-3, the CDR3 gives the full variable domain: DTGVSQNPRHKITKRGQNVTFRCDPISEHNRLYWYRQTLGQGPEFLTYFQNEAQLEKSRLLSDRFSAERPKGSFSTLEIQRTEQGDSAMYLCASRLGGMAGGTDTQYFGPGTRLTVL.

The rearrangement uses TRBV29-1 and TRBJ2-3; TRBD2 matches at 8 bases. J gave up 7 bases and V 1 base, and 4 bases lay outside the gene matches. Germline V CDR1 and CDR2: SQVTM, ANQGSEA. The CDR3 is made up of 13 amino acids. The CDR3: CSVEGTSKYTQYF. CDR3 DNA: TGCAGCGTTGAAGGGACTAGCAAATATACGCAGTATTTT.

This clonotype showed up just a few times. The chain employs TRBV7-2 and TRBJ2-5; 11 nucleotides agree with TRBD1. Germline V gene lookup returns CDR1 SGHTA and CDR2 FQGNSA. The trim removed 5 bases at V and 2 bases at J, leaving 7 bases unmatched. CDR3 length: 16 residues. For the CDR3, the DNA is TGTGCCAGCAGCCATCGGACAGGGGGCAGGCAAGAGACCCAGTACTTC. Residues: CASSHRTGGRQETQYF.